This T cell receptor (beta chain) was observed in a study of blood T cell repertoires in COVID-19. As handled by the study authors: By means of reference gene primer amplification, nucleated cell counts were estimated. Assay: immunoSEQ multiplex PCR; the TCRdb copy retains only in-frame clones and omits some. V and J calls and clone size are copied from that table; D and trimming were computed from the DNA. The sample carries about 95,000 clones, approximately 88% recorded once. The sequence was collected from a woman in her sixties or seventies with acute or convalescent COVID-19. Sequenced: peripheral blood.

CDR3 in amino acids: CASSEWGPDYEQYF. DNA for the CDR3: TGTGCCAGCAGTGAATGGGGGCCCGACTACGAGCAGTACTTC. The J gene is TRBJ2-7, the V gene TRBV2, with TRBD1 as a possible D gene (6 bases). V was trimmed by 2 bases and J by 3 bases, leaving 11 bases between them. The CDR3 loop spans 14 amino acids. Germline CDR1 SNHLY, CDR2 FYNNEI.